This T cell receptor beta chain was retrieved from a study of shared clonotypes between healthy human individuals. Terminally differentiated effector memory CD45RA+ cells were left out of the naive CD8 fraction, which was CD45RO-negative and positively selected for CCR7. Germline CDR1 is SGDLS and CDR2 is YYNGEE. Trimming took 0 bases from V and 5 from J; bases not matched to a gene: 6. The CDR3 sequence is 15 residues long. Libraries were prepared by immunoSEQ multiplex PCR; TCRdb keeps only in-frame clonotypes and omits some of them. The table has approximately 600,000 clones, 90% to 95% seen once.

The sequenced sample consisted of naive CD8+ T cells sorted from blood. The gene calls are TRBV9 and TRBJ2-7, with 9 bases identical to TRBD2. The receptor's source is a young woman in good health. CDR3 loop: CASSVGSGRSHEQYF. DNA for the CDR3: TGTGCCAGCAGCGTAGGGAGCGGGAGGTCCCACGAGCAGTACTTC. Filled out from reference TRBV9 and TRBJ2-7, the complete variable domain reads DSGVTQTPKHLITATGQRVTLRCSPRSGDLSVYWYQQSLDQGLQFLIQYYNGEERAKGNILERFSAQQFPDLHSELNLSSLELGDSALYFCASSVGSGRSHEQYFGPGTRLTVT.